The clone carrying this TCR beta chain was seen more than once but under ten times. Method: immunoSEQ multiplex PCR; TCRdb's copy keeps in-frame clones and lacks some. In the table there are 150,000 or so clones, roughly 73% of which are singletons. The sample comes from a study of blood T cell repertoires in COVID-19. Study-wide background: The United States, Italy and Spain provided the acute and convalescent COVID-19 samples. Sources were T cells, B-cell-depleted T cells, or PBMCs; the material itself was cDNA or gDNA.

The sample was peripheral blood. The receptor was isolated from a woman aged 45-65 years with active or convalescent COVID-19.

The DNA for the CDR3 is TGTGCCAGCATACCGGGGATCGGTGGCAATCAGCCCCAGCATTTT. This sequence encodes CASIPGIGGNQPQHF. This rearrangement joins TRBV28 to TRBJ1-5; no firm D call. This CDR3 has 15 amino acids. Trimming removed 7 bases at V and 2 bases at J, with 15 bases between. CDR1 and CDR2 (germline): MDHEN, SYDVKM.